This entry features one TCR beta chain sequence. Between the trimmed V and J ends, which lost 0 bases and 7 bases, there was a span of 14 bases. The CDR3 totals 14 residues. The V gene's germline CDR1 is SGDLS and CDR2 YYNGEE. The data belong to a study of blood T cell repertoires in COVID-19. Authors' processing steps: Reference gene primer amplification yielded estimated nucleated cell counts. The repertoire was sequenced with immunoSEQ multiplex PCR; TCRdb's copy has only in-frame clones and lacks some. V and J calls and clone size follow that table, whereas D and trimming were derived from the DNA. The repertoire holds some 240,000 clones, with roughly 82% as singletons.

What was sequenced was peripheral blood. The genes are TRBV9 and TRBJ2-7; maybe TRBD1 (8 bases). This clonotype originated in a man aged 50 to 60 with active or convalescent COVID-19. CDR3 DNA sequence: TGTGCCAGCAGCGTAGCCTACAGGGGGGGAGAGCAGTACTTC. It is translated as CASSVAYRGGEQYF.